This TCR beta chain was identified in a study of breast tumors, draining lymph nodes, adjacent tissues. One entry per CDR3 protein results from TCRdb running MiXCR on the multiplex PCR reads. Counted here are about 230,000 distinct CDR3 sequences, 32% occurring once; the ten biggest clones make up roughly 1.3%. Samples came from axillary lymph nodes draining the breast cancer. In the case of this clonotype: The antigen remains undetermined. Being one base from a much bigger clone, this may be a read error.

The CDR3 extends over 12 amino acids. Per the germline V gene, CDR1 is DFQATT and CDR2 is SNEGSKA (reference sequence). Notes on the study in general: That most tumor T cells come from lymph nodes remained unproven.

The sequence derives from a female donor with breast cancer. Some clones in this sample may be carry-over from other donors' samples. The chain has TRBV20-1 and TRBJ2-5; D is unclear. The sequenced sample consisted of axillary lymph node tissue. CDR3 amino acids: CSAGLRRETPYF. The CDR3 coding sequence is TGCAGTGCTGGGTTGAGGCGAGAGACCCCGTACTTC.